The present entry profiles one T cell receptor (beta chain) with its context. Its antigen remains unknown. This record belongs to a study of OX40 agonist ivuxolimab in advanced cancers. Study details: A partial response was reached by three patients: one with hepatocellular carcinoma and two with cutaneous melanoma. Study findings and constraints: Clonal expansion was seen in CD4+ and CD8+ blood T cells by week 6 at 0.1 to 3.0 mg/kg. On average, CD8+ T cells had more expanded clones than CD4+.

V lost 4 bases, J lost 7 bases, and 21 bases lay in between. The germline V gene has CDR1 SGHDT and CDR2 YYEEEE. The CDR3 consists of 15 residues. TCRdb's copy holds only in-frame clones and misses some; the assay was immunoSEQ multiplex PCR. The sample holds about 52,000 clones; approximately 91% are singletons and the top ten take around 15%. The sequence came from an adult with an advanced solid tumor such as melanoma, head and neck, liver or kidney cancer. The rearrangement uses TRBV5-6 and TRBJ2-7; a weak D match, TRBD1 (6 bases). The input for sequencing was CD4+ or CD8+ T cells sorted from blood, taken in a trial of the OX40 agonist ivuxolimab. The CDR3 DNA is TGTGCCAGCAGCCTGGGTCTTCAGGGGTGGGGGGAGCAGTACTTC. The encoded protein is CASSLGLQGWGEQYF.